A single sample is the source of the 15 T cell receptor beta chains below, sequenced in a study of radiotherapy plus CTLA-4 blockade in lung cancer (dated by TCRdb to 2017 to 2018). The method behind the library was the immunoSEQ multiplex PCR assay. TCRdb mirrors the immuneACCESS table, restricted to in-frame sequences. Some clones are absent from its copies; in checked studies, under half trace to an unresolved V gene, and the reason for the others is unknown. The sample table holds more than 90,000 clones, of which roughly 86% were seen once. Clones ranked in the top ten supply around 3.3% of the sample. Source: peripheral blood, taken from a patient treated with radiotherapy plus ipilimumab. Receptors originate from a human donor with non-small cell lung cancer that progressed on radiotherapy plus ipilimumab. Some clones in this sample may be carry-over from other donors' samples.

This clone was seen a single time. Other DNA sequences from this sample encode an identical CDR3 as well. The CDR3 DNA follows: TGTGCCAGCAGCTTAGGACTAGCGGACTACAATGAGCAGTTCTTC. It encodes CASSLGLADYNEQFF. V usage is TRBV11-2 and J usage is TRBJ2-1; 9 positions match TRBD2. The junction had 1 base not matched to a gene; V was cut back by 1 base and J by 3 bases. The CDR3 sequence is 15 residues long. Germline CDR1 and CDR2: SGHAT and FQNNGV. Variable domain in full (rest from reference TRBV11-2 and TRBJ2-1): EAGVAQSPRYKIIEKRQSVAFWCNPISGHATLYWYQQILGQGPKLLIQFQNNGVVDDSQLPKDRFSAERLKGVDSTLKIQPAKLEDSAVYLCASSLGLADYNEQFFGPGTRLTVL.

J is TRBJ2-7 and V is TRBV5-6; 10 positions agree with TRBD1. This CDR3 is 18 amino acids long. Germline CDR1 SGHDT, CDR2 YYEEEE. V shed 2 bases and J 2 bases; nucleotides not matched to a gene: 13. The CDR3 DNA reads TGTGCCAGCAGCTTCTTAATATCTGGGACAGGGGTCCCCTACGAGCAGTACTTC. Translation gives CASSFLISGTGVPYEQYF.

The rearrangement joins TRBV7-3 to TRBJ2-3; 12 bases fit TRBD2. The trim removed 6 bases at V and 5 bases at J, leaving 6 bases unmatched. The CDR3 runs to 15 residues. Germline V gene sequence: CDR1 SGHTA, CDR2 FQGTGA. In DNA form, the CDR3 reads TGTGCCAGCAGGTCTCGGGGACTAGCGGGAGATACGCAGTATTTT. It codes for CASRSRGLAGDTQYF.

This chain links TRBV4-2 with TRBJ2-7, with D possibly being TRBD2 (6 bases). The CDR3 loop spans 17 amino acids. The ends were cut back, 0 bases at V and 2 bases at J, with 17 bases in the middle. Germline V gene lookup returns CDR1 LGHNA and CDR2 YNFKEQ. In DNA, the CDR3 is TGTGCCAGCAGCCAAGATCTCCCAGTCGGAGGGGCCTACGAGCAGTACTTC. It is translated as CASSQDLPVGGAYEQYF.

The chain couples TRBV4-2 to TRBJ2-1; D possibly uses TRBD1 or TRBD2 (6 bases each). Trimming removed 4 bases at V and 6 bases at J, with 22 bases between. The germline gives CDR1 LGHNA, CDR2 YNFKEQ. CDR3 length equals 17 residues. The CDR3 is CASSRPGPARGLNEQFF. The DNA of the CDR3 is TGTGCCAGCAGCCGACCGGGCCCAGCCCGGGGGCTCAATGAGCAGTTCTTC.

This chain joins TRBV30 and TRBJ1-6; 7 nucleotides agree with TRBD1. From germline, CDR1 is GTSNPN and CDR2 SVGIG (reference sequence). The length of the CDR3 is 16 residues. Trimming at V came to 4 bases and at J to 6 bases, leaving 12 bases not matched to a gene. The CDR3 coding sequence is TGTGCCTGGACCCGGGGAGGGACAGAACTTAATTCACCCCTCCACTTT. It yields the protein CAWTRGGTELNSPLHF. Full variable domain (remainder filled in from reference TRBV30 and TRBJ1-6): SQTIHQWPATLVQPVGSPLSLECTVEGTSNPNLYWYRQAAGRGLQLLFYSVGIGQISSEVPQNLSASRPQDRQFILSSKKLLLSDSGFYLCAWTRGGTELNSPLHFGNGTRLTVT.

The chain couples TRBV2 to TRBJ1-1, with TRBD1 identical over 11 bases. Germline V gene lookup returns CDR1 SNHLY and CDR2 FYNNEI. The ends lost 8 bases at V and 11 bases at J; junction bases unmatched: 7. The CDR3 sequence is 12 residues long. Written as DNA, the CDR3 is TGTGCCAGCGTAACCGGGACAGGGGGGGCTTTCTTT. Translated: CASVTGTGGAFF.

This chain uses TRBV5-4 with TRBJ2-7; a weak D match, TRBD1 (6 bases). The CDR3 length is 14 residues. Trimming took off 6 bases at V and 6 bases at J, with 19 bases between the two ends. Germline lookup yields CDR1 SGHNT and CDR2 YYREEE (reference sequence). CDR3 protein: CASTYRVSGGEQYF. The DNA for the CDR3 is TGTGCCAGCACCTACAGGGTCTCCGGTGGCGAGCAGTACTTC. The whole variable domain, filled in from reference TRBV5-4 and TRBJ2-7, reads ETGVTQSPTHLIKTRGQQVTLRCSSQSGHNTVSWYQQALGQGPQFIFQYYREEENGRGNFPPRFSGLQFPNYSSELNVNALELDDSALYLCASTYRVSGGEQYFGPGTRLTVT.

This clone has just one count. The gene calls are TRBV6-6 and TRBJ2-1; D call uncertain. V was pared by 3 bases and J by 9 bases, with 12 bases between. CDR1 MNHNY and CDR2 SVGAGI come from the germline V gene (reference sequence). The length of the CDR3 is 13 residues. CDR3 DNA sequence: TGTGCCAGCAGTTATGTCGGTTTGGTTGAGCAGTTCTTC. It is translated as CASSYVGLVEQFF.

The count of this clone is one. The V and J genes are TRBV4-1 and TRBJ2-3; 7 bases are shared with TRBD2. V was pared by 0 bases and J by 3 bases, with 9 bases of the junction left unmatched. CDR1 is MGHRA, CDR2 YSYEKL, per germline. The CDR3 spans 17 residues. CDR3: CASSQDRSGGGTDTQYF. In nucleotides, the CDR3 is TGCGCCAGCAGCCAAGATCGGTCGGGCGGGGGAACAGATACGCAGTATTTT.

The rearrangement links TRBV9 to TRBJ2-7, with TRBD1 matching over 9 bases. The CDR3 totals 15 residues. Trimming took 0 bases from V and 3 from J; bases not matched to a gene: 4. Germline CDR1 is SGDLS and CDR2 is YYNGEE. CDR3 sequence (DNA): TGTGCCAGCAGCGTAGCCCCGACAGGGGGCTACGAGCAGTACTTC. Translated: CASSVAPTGGYEQYF.

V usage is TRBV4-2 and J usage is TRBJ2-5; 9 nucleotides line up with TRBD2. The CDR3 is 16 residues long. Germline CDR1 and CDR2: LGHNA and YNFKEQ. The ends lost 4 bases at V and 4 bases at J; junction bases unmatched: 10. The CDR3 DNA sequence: TGTGCCAGCAGCCTCGAGGGGCTAGCGGGGTCAGAGACCCAGTACTTC. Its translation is CASSLEGLAGSETQYF.

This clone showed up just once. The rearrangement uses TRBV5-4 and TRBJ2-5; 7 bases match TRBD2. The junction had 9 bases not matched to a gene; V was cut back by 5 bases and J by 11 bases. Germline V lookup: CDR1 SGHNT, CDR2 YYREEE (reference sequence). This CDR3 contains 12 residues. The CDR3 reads CASRVEAGTQYF. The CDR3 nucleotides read TGTGCCAGCAGGGTCGAAGCGGGGACTCAGTACTTC.

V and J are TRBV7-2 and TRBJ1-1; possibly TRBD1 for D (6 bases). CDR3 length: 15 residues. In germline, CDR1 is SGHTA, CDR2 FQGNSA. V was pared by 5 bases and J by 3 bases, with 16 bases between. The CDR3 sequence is CASSPEMDSYTEAFF. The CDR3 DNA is TGTGCCAGCAGCCCCGAGATGGACAGTTACACTGAAGCTTTCTTT.

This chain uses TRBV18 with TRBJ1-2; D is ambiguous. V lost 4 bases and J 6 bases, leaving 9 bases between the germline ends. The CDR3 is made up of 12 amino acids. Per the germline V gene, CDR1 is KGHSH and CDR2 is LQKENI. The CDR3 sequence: CASSLDGDGYTF. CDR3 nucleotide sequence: TGTGCCAGCTCACTAGACGGGGATGGCTACACCTTC.